A selection of T cell receptor beta chains follows, all from one sample in a study of cytomegalovirus exposure and HLA in healthy donors. Sequenced by immunoSEQ multiplex PCR; TCRdb stores in-frame clones only, minus some. This table has roughly 160,000 clones, around 82% appearing once. Specimen: PBMCs. All receptors come from a man aged 50-60 years in good health and CMV-seropositive. CDR3s include the opening cysteine and the closing phenylalanine or tryptophan. Fields, in order: J gene, D gene, clone size, V gene, CDR3 DNA, CDR3 protein. The D gene is left open where the match is weak. A row's size may be missing; if present it is once, few, many or a size class.

j_gene: TRBJ2-7; d_gene: TRBD1; abundance: NA; v_gene: TRBV18; CDR3nt: TGTGCCAGCTCACCGTGGACAGGATCCTACGAGCAGTACTTC; CDR3aa: CASSPWTGSYEQYF
j_gene: TRBJ2-7; d_gene: TRBD1; abundance: NA; v_gene: TRBV5-4; CDR3nt: TGTGCCAGCAGCTCTGGACAGGGCTACGAGCAGTACTTC; CDR3aa: CASSSGQGYEQYF
j_gene: TRBJ1-4; d_gene: NA; abundance: NA; v_gene: TRBV6-1; CDR3nt: TGTGCCAGCAGAAAGACAGCTAATGAAAAACTGTTTTTT; CDR3aa: CASRKTANEKLFF
j_gene: TRBJ1-4; d_gene: NA; abundance: once; v_gene: TRBV2; CDR3nt: TGTGCCAGCAGTGACCGTTCGGGAGGCGCTAATGAAAAACTGTTTTTT; CDR3aa: CASSDRSGGANEKLFF
j_gene: TRBJ2-5; d_gene: NA; abundance: NA; v_gene: TRBV4-2; CDR3nt: TGTGCCAGCAGCCAAGATTTCAGGGGAGGGGAGACCCAGTACTTC; CDR3aa: CASSQDFRGGETQYF
j_gene: TRBJ2-3; d_gene: TRBD2; abundance: once; v_gene: TRBV5-4; CDR3nt: TGTGCCAGCAGCAAACCTAGCGGGGGGGATTTCGGAGATACGCAGTATTTT; CDR3aa: CASSKPSGGDFGDTQYF
j_gene: TRBJ1-4; d_gene: NA; abundance: few; v_gene: TRBV5-6; CDR3nt: TGTGCCAGCAGCTCGGAAGCGGCCCCAACTAATGAAAAACTGTTTTTT; CDR3aa: CASSSEAAPTNEKLFF
j_gene: TRBJ2-7; d_gene: NA; abundance: once; v_gene: TRBV7-6; CDR3nt: TGTGCCAGCAGCTTAGAGGCAGGGCACTCCTACGAGCAGTACTTC; CDR3aa: CASSLEAGHSYEQYF
j_gene: TRBJ2-1; d_gene: NA; abundance: many; v_gene: TRBV11-1; CDR3nt: TGTGCCAGCAGCCCCAGCCGGGGGGCCTTCAATGAGCAGTTCTTC; CDR3aa: CASSPSRGAFNEQFF
j_gene: TRBJ1-2; d_gene: TRBD1; abundance: once; v_gene: TRBV11-1; CDR3nt: TGTGCCAGCAGCTCACCGGGACAGGGCAACTATGGCTACACCTTC; CDR3aa: CASSSPGQGNYGYTF
j_gene: TRBJ2-5; d_gene: NA; abundance: NA; v_gene: TRBV5-1; CDR3nt: TGCGCCAGCAGCTTGGCATTCGCTCCGCCCGCGGAGACCCAGTACTTC; CDR3aa: CASSLAFAPPAETQYF
j_gene: TRBJ2-5; d_gene: TRBD1; abundance: NA; v_gene: TRBV19; CDR3nt: TGTGCCAGTACCCCGGGACAGGGTGGCGAGACCCAGTACTTC; CDR3aa: CASTPGQGGETQYF
j_gene: TRBJ2-1; d_gene: NA; abundance: NA; v_gene: TRBV4-3; CDR3nt: TGCGCCAGCAGCCAAAATCTTCAGGGCGATGAGCAGTTCTTC; CDR3aa: CASSQNLQGDEQFF
j_gene: TRBJ2-3; d_gene: NA; abundance: NA; v_gene: TRBV5-8; CDR3nt: TGTGCCAGCAGCTTGGGAGCGGGCCCTAGCACAGATACGCAGTATTTT; CDR3aa: CASSLGAGPSTDTQYF
j_gene: TRBJ2-5; d_gene: NA; abundance: NA; v_gene: TRBV25-1; CDR3nt: TGTGCCAGCTCTAGGGAGACCCAGTACTTC; CDR3aa: CASSRETQYF
j_gene: TRBJ2-2; d_gene: TRBD2; abundance: NA; v_gene: TRBV9; CDR3nt: TGTGCCAGCAGCGTTGGTAGCGGGAGTTATAGCGGGGAGCTGTTTTTT; CDR3aa: CASSVGSGSYSGELFF
j_gene: TRBJ1-4; d_gene: NA; abundance: NA; v_gene: TRBV6-4; CDR3nt: TGTGCCAGCAGCCGGGCAACTAATGAAAAACTGTTTTTT; CDR3aa: CASSRATNEKLFF
j_gene: TRBJ1-5; d_gene: NA; abundance: NA; v_gene: TRBV11-1; CDR3nt: TGTGCCAGCAGCGACGGGACATGGCTTGATCAGCCCCAGCATTTT; CDR3aa: CASSDGTWLDQPQHF
j_gene: TRBJ2-5; d_gene: NA; abundance: NA; v_gene: TRBV7-3; CDR3nt: TGTGCCAGCAGCCAGGGACATGGGGAGACCCAGTACTTC; CDR3aa: CASSQGHGETQYF
j_gene: TRBJ1-1; d_gene: TRBD1; abundance: NA; v_gene: TRBV6-1; CDR3nt: TGTGCCAGCAGTGTGACAGGGATGAACACTGAAGCTTTCTTT; CDR3aa: CASSVTGMNTEAFF
j_gene: TRBJ2-7; d_gene: NA; abundance: NA; v_gene: TRBV18; CDR3nt: TGTGCCAGCTCTAGAGACCCCCAGGCCTACGAGCAGTACTTC; CDR3aa: CASSRDPQAYEQYF
j_gene: TRBJ2-3; d_gene: TRBD2; abundance: NA; v_gene: TRBV28; CDR3nt: TGTGCCACTGCGTCCTCGACGACTAGCGGGAGGGACACAGATACGCAGTATTTT; CDR3aa: CATASSTTSGRDTDTQYF